Each of the 27 T cell receptor beta chains below was sequenced from the same sample in a study of blood T cell repertoires in COVID-19. Clones were sequenced by immunoSEQ multiplex PCR, and TCRdb holds only the in-frame ones, with some missing. The table lists about 130,000 clones, 70% to 85% of them singletons. The sequenced sample consisted of peripheral blood. These TCRs come from a woman of 80 years or more with acute or convalescent COVID-19.

The rearrangement uses TRBV29-1 and TRBJ1-2, with no clear D. The germline V and J ends were trimmed by 3 bases and 7 bases, with 9 bases remaining between them. The CDR3 length is 11 residues. Per the germline V gene, CDR1 is SQVTM and CDR2 is ANQGSEA. This chain's CDR3 is CSVDGAGGYTF. The CDR3 bases are TGCAGCGTTGACGGTGCGGGTGGCTACACCTTC.

V and J are TRBV18 and TRBJ1-2; D may be TRBD1 (5 bases). This CDR3 has 13 amino acids. Trimming took off 6 bases at V and 0 bases at J, with 8 bases between the two ends. CDR1 is KGHSH, CDR2 LQKENI, per germline. CDR3 coding DNA: TGTGCCAGCTCCCTGGACACTAACTATGGCTACACCTTC. Its protein is CASSLDTNYGYTF. Based on the CDR3 plus reference TRBV18 and TRBJ1-2, the full variable domain is NAGVMQNPRHLVRRRGQEARLRCSPMKGHSHVYWYRQLPEEGLKFMVYLQKENIIDESGMPKERFSAEFPKEGPSILRIQQVVRGDSAAYFCASSLDTNYGYTFGSGTRLTVV.

The rearrangement joins TRBV16 to TRBJ1-3, with D possibly matching TRBD1 (6 bases). CDR1 is KGHSY, CDR2 FQNENV, per germline. V lost 4 bases and J lost 0, with 13 bases in between. This CDR3 contains 16 residues. CDR3 coding DNA: TGTGCCAGCAGCCCCTGGACAGATTACTCTGGAAACACCATATATTTT. Protein: CASSPWTDYSGNTIYF. Variable domain in full (rest from reference TRBV16 and TRBJ1-3): GEEVAQTPKHLVRGEGQKAKLYCAPIKGHSYVFWYQQVLKNEFKFLISFQNENVFDETGMPKERFSAKCLPNSPCSLEIQATKLEDSAVYFCASSPWTDYSGNTIYFGEGSWLTVV.

This sequence joins TRBV6-5 and TRBJ2-1; D possibly corresponds to TRBD2 (5 bases). The CDR3 extends over 14 amino acids. V lost 5 bases and J lost 3, with 11 bases in between. Looked up from germline, CDR1 is MNHEY and CDR2 is SVGAGI. CDR3 bases: TGTGCCAGCAGTCCCCCGGGGAGCTACAATGAGCAGTTCTTC. Its translation: CASSPPGSYNEQFF.

This chain joins TRBV5-1 and TRBJ2-3; no reliable D call. The CDR3 covers 14 residues. Germline V CDR1 and CDR2: SGHRS, YFSETQ. The V gene lost 0 bases and the J gene lost 0 bases, with 5 bases spanning the gap. The CDR3 sequence is CASSLGASTDTQYF. For the CDR3, the DNA is TGCGCCAGCAGCTTGGGCGCTAGCACAGATACGCAGTATTTT.

This chain connects TRBV28 to TRBJ2-3; possible D gene TRBD1, 6 bases. The germline V gene has CDR1 MDHEN and CDR2 SYDVKM. V was trimmed by 5 bases and J by 8 bases, leaving 17 bases between them. The CDR3 runs 14 residues. The CDR3 spells CASSPGQFEGTQYF. The CDR3 nucleotides are TGTGCCAGCAGTCCTGGACAGTTTGAGGGTACGCAGTATTTT.

The chain has TRBV19 and TRBJ1-5; 9 positions match TRBD1. The CDR3 covers 14 residues. Germline V gene sequence: CDR1 LNHDA, CDR2 SQIVND (reference sequence). The ends lost 6 bases at V and 5 bases at J; junction bases unmatched: 5. The CDR3 here is CASRPGTGYQPQHF. The CDR3 DNA sequence: TGTGCCAGTAGGCCTGGGACAGGGTATCAGCCCCAGCATTTT.

The V and J genes are TRBV2 and TRBJ1-4; possibly TRBD1 for D (6 bases). The CDR3 sequence is 14 residues long. Looked up from germline, CDR1 is SNHLY and CDR2 is FYNNEI. V lost 6 bases and J lost 6, with 14 bases in between. The CDR3: CASRERGADEKLFF. Here the CDR3 DNA reads TGTGCCAGCAGGGAACGGGGGGCTGATGAAAAACTGTTTTTT.

This clone was detected once. This rearrangement joins TRBV6-5 to TRBJ1-1; 7 bases agree with TRBD1. Germline CDR1 reads MNHEY; CDR2 reads SVGAGI. Unmatched junction bases numbered 3, after V lost 5 bases and J lost 0 bases. CDR3 length: 14 amino acids. In DNA form, the CDR3 reads TGTGCCAGCAGTAAGACAGGGCTGAACACTGAAGCTTTCTTT. Its protein product is CASSKTGLNTEAFF.

The chain couples TRBV18 to TRBJ2-7, with D perhaps TRBD2 (5 bases). This CDR3 is built from 15 residues. The germline V gene has CDR1 KGHSH and CDR2 LQKENI. Trimming pared 3 bases from V and 3 bases from J, leaving 15 bases between. Here the CDR3 DNA reads TGTGCCAGCTCACCCGGGATAAGTACGAGCTACGAGCAGTACTTC. It encodes CASSPGISTSYEQYF.

CDR3 sequence reads: CASSLVGDSNQPQHF. As DNA, the CDR3 is TGTGCCAGCAGCTTAGTAGGGGATAGCAATCAGCCCCAGCATTTT. This chain links TRBV7-2 with TRBJ1-5; weak D call: TRBD1 (5 bases). Germline V lookup: CDR1 SGHTA, CDR2 FQGNSA. V lost 1 base and J lost 0, with 7 bases in between. The CDR3 consists of 15 residues.

This clone is a singleton in its sample. This chain uses TRBV12-5 with TRBJ2-1, with a tentative D call TRBD1 (5 bases). Germline V gene lookup returns CDR1 LGHNT and CDR2 FRNRAP. The CDR3 has 13 amino acids. V lost 4 bases and J lost 16, with 20 bases in between. This CDR3 is CASGSWAEFTGFF. The CDR3 DNA is TGTGCTAGTGGTTCGTGGGCAGAGTTTACAGGCTTCTTC.

V is TRBV7-2 and J is TRBJ2-5; TRBD1 aligns across 10 bases. CDR1 is SGHTA, CDR2 FQGNSA, per germline. This CDR3 has 17 amino acids. Trimming removed 4 bases from V and 3 bases from J; junction bases left unmatched: 11. The CDR3 coding sequence is TGTGCCAGCAGCTCGATGGGGCCCGGGACAGGGGAAGAGACCCAGTACTTC. Translating gives CASSSMGPGTGEETQYF.

This clone was counted a few times. The chain employs TRBV18 and TRBJ2-1; 11 bases align to TRBD1. V shed 2 bases and J 9 bases; nucleotides not matched to a gene: 12. Germline lookup yields CDR1 KGHSH and CDR2 LQKENI. This CDR3 region has 17 residues. CDR3 bases: TGTGCCAGCTCACCAAGGAGTCGGCCAGGGACAGGGGGTGAGCAGTTCTTC. Translated: CASSPRSRPGTGGEQFF.

The chain recombines TRBV13 with TRBJ1-1; D ambiguous. The CDR3 runs 15 residues. Germline values: CDR1 PRHDT, CDR2 FYEKMQ (reference sequence). V shed 5 bases and J shed 0 bases, with 13 bases lying between them. In DNA form, the CDR3 reads TGTGCCAGCAGCCCGCCCGGACTGATGAACACTGAAGCTTTCTTT. It encodes CASSPPGLMNTEAFF.

For the CDR3, the DNA is TGTGCCAGCAGCTTGCCAGGGGTGGGACAGCCCCAGCATTTT. It translates to CASSLPGVGQPQHF. This chain joins TRBV5-4 and TRBJ1-5; the D gene is possibly TRBD1 (6 bases). CDR3 length: 14 residues. The germline V gene encodes CDR1 SGHNT and CDR2 YYREEE (reference sequence). Trimming left V 1 base short and J 7 bases short, with 12 bases between.

This chain links TRBV11-2 with TRBJ2-3, with TRBD2 identical over 14 bases. The CDR3 contains 17 residues. Germline CDR1 and CDR2: SGHAT and FQNNGV. Unmatched junction bases numbered 7, after V lost 4 bases and J lost 4 bases. The CDR3 is CASSSRLAGGPADTQYF. The DNA of the CDR3 is TGTGCCAGCAGCTCACGACTAGCGGGGGGGCCGGCAGATACGCAGTATTTT. Together with reference TRBV11-2 and TRBJ2-3, the CDR3 gives the full variable domain: EAGVAQSPRYKIIEKRQSVAFWCNPISGHATLYWYQQILGQGPKLLIQFQNNGVVDDSQLPKDRFSAERLKGVDSTLKIQPAKLEDSAVYLCASSSRLAGGPADTQYFGPGTRLTVL.

This chain links TRBV24-1 with TRBJ2-1; 7 nucleotides agree with TRBD2. Trimming removed 4 bases from V and 8 bases from J; junction bases left unmatched: 4. The length of the CDR3 is 13 residues. The germline V gene encodes CDR1 KGHDR and CDR2 SFDVKD. CDR3 in DNA: TGTGCCACCAGTGAGCCAGGGAGGGATGAGCAGTTCTTC. This codes for CATSEPGRDEQFF.

Only a few counts were recorded for this clone. The chain recombines TRBV27 with TRBJ1-1; D possibly corresponds to TRBD1 (5 bases). The CDR3 runs 13 residues. The V and J ends lost 3 bases and 1 base respectively, with 6 bases between them. CDR1 is MNHEY and CDR2 is SMNVEV in the germline V gene (reference sequence). The CDR3 DNA is TGTGCCAGCAGTTTTCAGGGGAACACTGAAGCTTTCTTT. This codes for CASSFQGNTEAFF.

This clone was observed a few times. The chain couples TRBV5-5 to TRBJ2-7, with TRBD1 matching 9 bases. This CDR3 region has 15 residues. Germline CDR1 SGHKS, CDR2 YYEKEE (reference sequence). V was pared by 5 bases and J by 3 bases, with 9 bases of the junction left unmatched. As DNA, the CDR3 is TGTGCCAGCAGAATTTTGGGGACAGGGAACTACGAGCAGTACTTC. Its translation: CASRILGTGNYEQYF.

The genes are TRBV6-2 or TRBV6-3 and TRBJ1-3, with 9 bases matching TRBD1. Losses at the gene ends were 5 bases for V and 1 base for J; bases not matched to a gene: 3. The CDR3 length is 15 residues. CDR1 MNHEY and CDR2 SVGEGT come from the germline V gene. The CDR3 sequence is CASSRTGDSGNTIYF. The CDR3 DNA reads as TGTGCCAGCAGTCGGACAGGGGATTCTGGAAACACCATATATTTT.

This chain connects TRBV6-5 to TRBJ2-1; 9 nucleotides align to TRBD1. CDR1 MNHEY and CDR2 SVGAGI come from the germline V gene. The ends lost 6 bases at V and 8 bases at J; junction bases unmatched: 5. The CDR3 contains 13 residues. CDR3 residues: CASRDTGGDEQFF. DNA for the CDR3: TGTGCCAGCAGGGATACAGGGGGCGATGAGCAGTTCTTC.

This clone was observed a few times. The chain combines TRBV2 with TRBJ1-3, with D unclear. The CDR3 sequence is 14 residues long. Trimming left V 6 bases short and J 4 bases short, with 13 bases between. Per the germline V gene, CDR1 is SNHLY and CDR2 is FYNNEI. CDR3 in amino acids: CASSKTVWGNTIYF. CDR3 coding DNA: TGTGCCAGCAGCAAAACAGTGTGGGGAAACACCATATATTTT.

The chain joins TRBV6-5 to TRBJ2-2; D not certain. The CDR3 length is 14 residues. Trimming removed 0 bases from V and 5 bases from J, with 7 bases in between. The V gene's germline CDR1 is MNHEY and CDR2 SVGAGI. The CDR3 nucleotides read TGTGCCAGCAGTTACTCGCGCCGAACCGGGGAGCTGTTTTTT. It specifies CASSYSRRTGELFF.

J is TRBJ2-3 and V is TRBV18, with a weak D call TRBD2 (6 bases). Deletions cut 10 bases from V and 6 bases from J, with 17 bases between. From germline, CDR1 is KGHSH and CDR2 LQKENI. CDR3 length: 13 residues. CDR3 coding DNA: TGTGCCACCCTCCTAAGTGGAGGGGATACGCAGTATTTT. It encodes CATLLSGGDTQYF.

V gene TRBV4-3 combines with J gene TRBJ1-2; D is perhaps TRBD1 (6 bases). The CDR3 loop spans 14 amino acids. Germline V gene data show CDR1 as LGHNA and CDR2 as YSLEER. Trimming took off 1 base at V and 5 bases at J, with 11 bases between the two ends. Here the CDR3 reads CASSQVQGSYGYTF. The CDR3 DNA reads TGCGCCAGCAGCCAAGTACAGGGCTCGTATGGCTACACCTTC.

V usage is TRBV9 and J usage is TRBJ1-1, with a weak D call TRBD1 (5 bases). CDR3 length: 16 amino acids. Germline CDR1 reads SGDLS; CDR2 reads YYNGEE. V was trimmed by 3 bases and J by 1 base, leaving 16 bases between them. The CDR3 spells CASSGRGKVGNTEAFF. DNA for the CDR3: TGTGCCAGCAGCGGTAGGGGCAAGGTTGGGAACACTGAAGCTTTCTTT.